The 17 T cell receptor beta chains below come from one sample, sequenced in a study of CD8 T cells in ankylosing spondylitis. Their antigen targets remain unknown. Notes on the study in general: Seemingly distinctive of ankylosing spondylitis blood was a TCR beta motif formed by eight highly homologous variants.

One entry per CDR3 protein, called by TCRdb with MiXCR from the 5' RACE reads. In the table there are over 700,000 distinct CDR3 sequences, 15% to 20% of which are singletons. The source material was blood, either unsorted or a sorted T cell fraction (not recorded which). Receptors were obtained from a male donor with ankylosing spondylitis.

The J gene is TRBJ2-1, the V gene TRBV15, with a weak D call TRBD1 (6 bases). V was trimmed by 5 bases and J by 9 bases, leaving 32 bases between them. CDR3 length: 19 amino acids. The germline V gene encodes CDR1 LNHNV and CDR2 YYDKDF (reference sequence). The CDR3 loop reads CATSDGAWGQFEGRVEQFF. As DNA, the CDR3 is TGTGCCACCAGCGATGGGGCCTGGGGGCAATTCGAGGGCAGGGTTGAGCAGTTCTTC.

A few counts support this clonotype. The chain employs TRBV20-1 and TRBJ1-5, with TRBD1 matching 7 bases. Germline V gives CDR1 DFQATT, CDR2 SNEGSKA (reference sequence). The CDR3 has 14 residues. V lost 0 bases, J lost 2 bases, and 1 base stayed unmatched. The CDR3 DNA reads TGCAGTGCTAGAGAGACAGGGCGCAATCAGCCCCAGCATTTT. This encodes CSARETGRNQPQHF.

The rearrangement links TRBV4-3 to TRBJ2-5; D might be TRBD2 (5 bases). This CDR3 comprises 14 residues. V shed 0 bases and J shed 3 bases, with 8 bases lying between them. Germline V lookup: CDR1 LGHNA, CDR2 YSLEER. CDR3 amino acids: CASSQERREETQYF. Written as DNA, the CDR3 is TGCGCCAGCAGCCAAGAGCGGCGGGAAGAGACCCAGTACTTC.

This chain joins TRBV6-2 or TRBV6-3 and TRBJ2-4, with 10 bases matching TRBD2. CDR1 is MNHEY, CDR2 SVGEGT, per germline. This CDR3 region has 16 residues. The trim removed 7 bases at V and 6 bases at J, leaving 12 bases unmatched. The CDR3 DNA reads TGTGCCAGCACCTGGAGCGGGAGGGCCTTGGGAAACATTCAGTACTTC. Protein: CASTWSGRALGNIQYF.

This clonotype has a handful of counts. This chain uses TRBV12-3 or TRBV12-4 with TRBJ1-1; D unclear. V was trimmed by 9 bases and J by 4 bases, leaving 15 bases between them. The CDR3 sequence is 13 residues long. CDR3: CASRKGLSTEAFF. In nucleotides, the CDR3 is TGTGCCAGTCGTAAAGGGCTGAGCACTGAAGCTTTCTTT.

The chain is built from TRBV7-8 and TRBJ2-5; 7 bases are shared with TRBD1. The trim removed 5 bases at V and 2 bases at J, leaving 17 bases unmatched. The CDR3 sequence is 18 residues long. Germline CDR1 SGHVS, CDR2 FQNEAQ. The CDR3 DNA reads as TGTGCCAGCAGCAAAGGGACAGCTCAGGTCCTAAATCAAGAGACCCAGTACTTC. Its translation is CASSKGTAQVLNQETQYF.

The genes are TRBV6-5 and TRBJ2-7; 16 nucleotides agree with TRBD2. This CDR3 is 19 amino acids long. J was trimmed by 0 bases and V by 2 bases; bases with no gene match: 7. CDR1 is MNHEY and CDR2 is SVGAGI in the germline V gene. The CDR3 spells CASSYRSGTSGRASYEQYF. As DNA, the CDR3 is TGTGCCAGCAGTTACCGTTCCGGGACTAGCGGGAGGGCCTCCTACGAGCAGTACTTC.

The chain carries TRBV7-9 and TRBJ1-1, with 7 bases lining up with TRBD1. Germline V gene sequence: CDR1 SEHNR, CDR2 FQNEAQ (reference sequence). This CDR3 spans 17 amino acids. Losses at the gene ends were 1 base for V and 4 bases for J; bases not matched to a gene: 12. The CDR3 here is CASSLGQGSNKFTEAFF. DNA of the CDR3: TGTGCCAGCAGCTTAGGACAGGGCTCGAACAAGTTCACTGAAGCTTTCTTT.

This clonotype was observed a few times. The chain uses TRBV20-1 and TRBJ1-2; D uncertain. CDR1 and CDR2 from the germline V gene are DFQATT and SNEGSKA (reference sequence). The germline V and J ends were trimmed by 1 base and 6 bases, with 15 bases remaining between them. The CDR3 runs to 14 residues. As DNA, the CDR3 is TGCAGTGCTAGAGGGTTACTGATTATGGATGGCTACACCTTC. As protein: CSARGLLIMDGYTF.

This clonotype was found a few times. V usage is TRBV4-3 and J usage is TRBJ2-7; tentative D call: TRBD2 (6 bases). Germline V gene lookup returns CDR1 LGHNA and CDR2 YSLEER. There are 15 residues in the CDR3. V lost 1 base and J 0 bases, leaving 10 bases between the germline ends. The CDR3 nucleotides are TGCGCCAGCAGCCAAGGACGGGGGAGCTCCTACGAGCAGTACTTC. Encoded protein: CASSQGRGSSYEQYF.

J is TRBJ1-2 and V is TRBV28, with D perhaps TRBD1 (6 bases). With 8 bases removed from V and 3 bases from J, the gap between germline ends came to 10 bases. The CDR3 contains 12 residues. The germline V gene has CDR1 MDHEN and CDR2 SYDVKM. This CDR3 is CASQGTHYGYTF. The DNA of the CDR3 is TGTGCCAGCCAGGGGACTCACTATGGCTACACCTTC.

The V call is TRBV15, the J call TRBJ2-3; no firm D call. The V gene lost 1 base and the J gene lost 3 bases, with 17 bases spanning the gap. The CDR3 length is 17 residues. Germline CDR1 LNHNV, CDR2 YYDKDF (reference sequence). CDR3 sequence: CATSRVGVAEPTDTQYF. The CDR3 bases are TGTGCCACCAGCAGAGTAGGAGTGGCGGAACCGACAGATACGCAGTATTTT. Supplemented by reference TRBV15 and TRBJ2-3, the full variable domain reads DAMVIQNPRYQVTQFGKPVTLSCSQTLNHNVMYWYQQKSSQAPKLLFHYYDKDFNNEADTPDNFQSRRPNTSFCFLDIRSPGLGDTAMYLCATSRVGVAEPTDTQYFGPGTRLTVL.

The chain has TRBV10-3 and TRBJ2-7, with 9 bases lining up with TRBD1. CDR3 length: 13 residues. The ends lost 5 bases at V and 3 bases at J; junction bases unmatched: 2. Germline V gene lookup returns CDR1 ENHRY and CDR2 SYGVKD. The CDR3 sequence: CAISWDRDYEQYF. The CDR3 nucleotides are TGTGCCATCAGTTGGGACAGGGACTACGAGCAGTACTTC.

The sample holds a few counts of this clonotype. This rearrangement joins TRBV7-2 to TRBJ2-2, with 7 bases identical to TRBD2. V was clipped by 1 base and J by 8 bases; unmatched bases: 13. The CDR3 loop spans 17 amino acids. CDR1 is SGHTA, CDR2 FQGNSA, per germline. The CDR3 DNA sequence: TGTGCCAGCAGCTTAGGCAACTTAGCGGGCCCTTTAGGGGAGCTGTTTTTT. Amino acids: CASSLGNLAGPLGELFF.

The rearrangement joins TRBV28 to TRBJ2-5, with 7 bases identical to TRBD1. Germline assignment: CDR1 MDHEN and CDR2 SYDVKM. With V trimmed by 9 bases and J by 3 bases, 10 bases remained unmatched. The length of the CDR3 is 14 residues. The CDR3 is CASPGGPPKETQYF. The CDR3 region has the DNA TGTGCCAGTCCAGGGGGACCCCCGAAAGAGACCCAGTACTTC.

This clonotype occurred a few times. The chain carries TRBV4-1 and TRBJ2-1; perhaps D is TRBD1 or TRBD2 (6 bases each). Trimming took 4 bases from V and 3 from J, leaving 13 bases between them. Germline V lookup: CDR1 MGHRA, CDR2 YSYEKL. The CDR3 length is 15 residues. CDR3 region: CASSPGEASYNEQFF. CDR3 sequence (DNA): TGCGCCAGCAGCCCAGGGGAGGCTAGCTACAATGAGCAGTTCTTC.

This sequence joins TRBV14 and TRBJ2-7, with TRBD2 matching 9 bases. The germline V gene encodes CDR1 SGHDN and CDR2 FVKESK. The CDR3 is made up of 14 amino acids. The V segment lost 2 bases and the J segment 2 bases; nucleotides outside the gene matches: 1. The CDR3 DNA reads TGTGCCAGCAGCCAAATAGCGGGGGCCTACGAGCAGTACTTC. Translated, it gives CASSQIAGAYEQYF.